This TCR beta chain was sequenced during a study of blood T cell repertoires in COVID-19. Study in general: Donors in the United States, Italy and Spain gave samples during acute or convalescent COVID-19. The cDNA or gDNA used as material had been derived from T cells, B-cell-depleted T cells, or PBMCs.

The germline V gene encodes CDR1 KGHSH and CDR2 LQKENI. The CDR3 consists of 15 residues. Trimming removed 3 bases from V and 2 bases from J, with 13 bases in between. How the authors handled the data: From reference gene primer amplification, estimates of nucleated cell counts were derived. The method was immunoSEQ multiplex PCR; TCRdb's version includes in-frame clones alone and lacks a portion of them. That table gives V, J and clone size, and the DNA gave D and trimming. The sample has 130,000 to 150,000 clones, about 80% seen once; the top ten hold approximately 4.6%. Sequencing was performed on peripheral blood. The clonotype originates from a human donor in a cohort sampled during active COVID-19. The chain couples TRBV18 to TRBJ1-1, with D tentatively TRBD1 (6 bases). The CDR3, as DNA: TGTGCCAGCTCACCCCAGACAGGCGATAACACTGAAGCTTTCTTT. It translates to CASSPQTGDNTEAFF.